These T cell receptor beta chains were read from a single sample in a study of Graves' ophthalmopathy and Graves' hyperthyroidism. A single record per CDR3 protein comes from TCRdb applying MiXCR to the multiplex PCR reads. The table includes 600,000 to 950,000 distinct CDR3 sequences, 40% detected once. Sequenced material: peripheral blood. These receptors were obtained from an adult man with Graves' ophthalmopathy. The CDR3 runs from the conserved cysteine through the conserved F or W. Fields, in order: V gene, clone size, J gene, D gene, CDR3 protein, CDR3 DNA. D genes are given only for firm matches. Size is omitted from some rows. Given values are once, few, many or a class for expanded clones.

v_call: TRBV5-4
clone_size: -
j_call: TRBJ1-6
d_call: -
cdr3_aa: CASSRREVTNNSPLHF
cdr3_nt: TGTGCCAGCAGCCGCAGGGAGGTCACCAATAATTCACCCCTCCACTTT

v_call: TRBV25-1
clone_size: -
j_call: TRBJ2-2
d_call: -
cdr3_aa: CASSLEQGGAGELFF
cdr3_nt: TGTGCCAGCAGTTTAGAACAGGGTGGAGCCGGGGAGCTGTTTTTT

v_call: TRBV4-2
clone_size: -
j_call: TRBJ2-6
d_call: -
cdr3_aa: CASSQGTRQSPSPGANVLTF
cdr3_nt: TGTGCCAGCAGCCAAGGAACCCGACAGTCCCCGTCCCCTGGGGCCAACGTCCTGACTTTC

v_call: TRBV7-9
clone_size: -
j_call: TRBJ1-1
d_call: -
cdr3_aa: CASSQGQGRTEAFF
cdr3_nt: TGCGCCAGCAGCCAAGGGCAGGGTCGTACTGAAGCTTTCTTT

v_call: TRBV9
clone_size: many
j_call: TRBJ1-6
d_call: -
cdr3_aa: CASSERPYNSPLHF
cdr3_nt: TGTGCCAGCAGCGAACGACCCTATAATTCACCCCTCCACTTT

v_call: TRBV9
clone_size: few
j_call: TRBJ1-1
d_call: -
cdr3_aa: CASSVGGYTEAFF
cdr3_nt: TGTGCCAGCAGCGTAGGAGGGTACACTGAAGCTTTCTTT

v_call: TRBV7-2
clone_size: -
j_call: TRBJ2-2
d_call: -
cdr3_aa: CASSLGTASTGELFF
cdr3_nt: TGTGCCAGCAGCCTGGGCACTGCGAGCACCGGGGAGCTGTTTTTT

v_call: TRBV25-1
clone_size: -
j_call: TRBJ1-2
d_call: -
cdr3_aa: CASSEGDPAGNTF
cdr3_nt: TGTGCCAGCAGTGAGGGGGATCCGGCTGGAAACACCTTC

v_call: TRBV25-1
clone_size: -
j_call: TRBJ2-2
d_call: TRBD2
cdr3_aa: CASSERPWTSGNGELFF
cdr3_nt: TGTGCCAGCAGTGAAAGGCCCTGGACTAGCGGGAACGGGGAGCTGTTTTTT

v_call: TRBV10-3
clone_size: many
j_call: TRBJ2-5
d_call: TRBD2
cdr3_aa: CAISARTSGQETQYF
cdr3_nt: TGTGCCATCAGTGCCCGGACTAGCGGACAAGAGACCCAGTACTTC

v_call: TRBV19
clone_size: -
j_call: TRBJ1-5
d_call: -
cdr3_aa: CASSIESFNQPQHF
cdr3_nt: TGTGCCAGTAGTATAGAGTCGTTTAATCAGCCCCAGCATTTT

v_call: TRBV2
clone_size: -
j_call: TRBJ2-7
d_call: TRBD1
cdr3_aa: CASLDRGRNYEQYF
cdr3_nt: TGTGCCAGCCTTGACAGGGGGCGTAACTACGAGCAGTACTTC

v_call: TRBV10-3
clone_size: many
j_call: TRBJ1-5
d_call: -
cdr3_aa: CASSELAGKSNQPQHF
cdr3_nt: TGTGCCAGCAGTGAATTGGCAGGGAAAAGCAATCAGCCCCAGCATTTT

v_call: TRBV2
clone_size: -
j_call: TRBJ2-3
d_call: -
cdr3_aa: CASSDGYGTDTQYF
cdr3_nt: TGTGCCAGCAGTGATGGGTATGGCACAGATACGCAGTATTTT

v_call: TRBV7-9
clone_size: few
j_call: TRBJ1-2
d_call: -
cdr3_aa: CASSPLYGYGYTF
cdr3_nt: TGTGCCAGCAGCCCCTTATACGGCTATGGCTACACCTTC

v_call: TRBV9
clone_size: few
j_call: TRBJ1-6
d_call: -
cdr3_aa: CASSPAGGNSPLHF
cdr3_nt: TGTGCCAGCTCACCGGCAGGAGGAAATTCACCCCTCCACTTT

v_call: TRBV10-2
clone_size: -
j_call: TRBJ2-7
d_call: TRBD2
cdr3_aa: CASSGRAYGQYF
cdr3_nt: TGTGCCAGCAGCGGGAGGGCCTACGGGCAGTACTTC

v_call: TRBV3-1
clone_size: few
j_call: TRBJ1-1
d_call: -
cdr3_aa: CASSHVGGPNTEAFF
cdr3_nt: TGTGCCAGCAGCCACGTCGGGGGGCCGAACACTGAAGCTTTCTTT

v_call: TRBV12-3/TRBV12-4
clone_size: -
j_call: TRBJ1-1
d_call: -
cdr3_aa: CASTPPRTGGITEAFF
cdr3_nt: TGTGCCAGCACCCCCCCTAGGACCGGGGGTATCACTGAAGCTTTCTTT

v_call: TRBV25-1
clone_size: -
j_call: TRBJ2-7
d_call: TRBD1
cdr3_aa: CASSARTGTAYEQYF
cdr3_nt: TGTGCCAGCAGTGCTAGGACCGGGACAGCCTACGAGCAGTACTTC

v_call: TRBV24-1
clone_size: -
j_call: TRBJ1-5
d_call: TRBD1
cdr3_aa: CASSYLGQGNRPQHF
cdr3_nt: TGTGCCAGCAGTTACTTAGGACAGGGCAATCGGCCCCAGCATTTT

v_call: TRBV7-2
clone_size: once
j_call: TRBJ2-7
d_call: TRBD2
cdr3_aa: CASSLAGGPIYEQYF
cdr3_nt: TGTGCCAGCAGCTTAGCGGGAGGGCCTATCTACGAGCAGTACTTC

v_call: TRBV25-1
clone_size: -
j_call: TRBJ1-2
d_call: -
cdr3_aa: CASSDSAGELFFGEGSTF
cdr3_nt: -

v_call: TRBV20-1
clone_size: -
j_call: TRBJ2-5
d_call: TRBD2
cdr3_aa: CSANGEGTEETQYF
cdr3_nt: TGCAGTGCTAACGGGGAGGGAACAGAAGAGACCCAGTACTTC

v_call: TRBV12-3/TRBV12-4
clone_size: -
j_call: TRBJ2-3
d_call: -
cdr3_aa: CASRGREGTDTQYF
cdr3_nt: TGTGCCAGCAGGGGCAGGGAGGGCACAGATACGCAGTATTTT

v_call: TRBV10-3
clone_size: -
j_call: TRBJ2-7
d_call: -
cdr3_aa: CASQREQYF
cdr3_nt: TGTGCCAGCCAAAGAGAGCAGTACTTC

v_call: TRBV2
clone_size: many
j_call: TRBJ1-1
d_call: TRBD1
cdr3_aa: CASRSGQGRTEAFF
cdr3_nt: TGTGCCAGCAGATCTGGACAGGGGAGAACTGAAGCTTTCTTT

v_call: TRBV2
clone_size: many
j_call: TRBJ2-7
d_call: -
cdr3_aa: CASIGGIRYEQYF
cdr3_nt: TGTGCCAGCATTGGGGGGATCCGTTACGAGCAGTACTTC

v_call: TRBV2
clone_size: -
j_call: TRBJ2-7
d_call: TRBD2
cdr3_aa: CASSLAGGSVYEQYF
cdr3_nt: TGTGCCAGCAGTTTAGCGGGGGGGTCGGTCTACGAGCAGTACTTC

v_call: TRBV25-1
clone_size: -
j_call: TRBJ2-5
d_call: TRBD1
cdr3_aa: CASSGRRTGGILETQYF
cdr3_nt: TGTGCCAGCAGTGGGAGGCGGACAGGGGGCATTCTAGAGACCCAGTACTTC

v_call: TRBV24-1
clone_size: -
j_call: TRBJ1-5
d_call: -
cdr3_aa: CATSSGTDSNQPQHF
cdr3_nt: TGTGCCACCAGCTCCGGGACGGATAGCAATCAGCCCCAGCATTTT

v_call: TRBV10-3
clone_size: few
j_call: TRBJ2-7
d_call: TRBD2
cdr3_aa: CAISESEAGVVGVIYEQYF
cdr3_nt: TGTGCCATCAGTGAGTCGGAGGCGGGAGTAGTCGGGGTCATCTACGAGCAGTACTTC

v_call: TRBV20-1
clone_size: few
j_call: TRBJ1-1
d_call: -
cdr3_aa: CSARANINTEAFF
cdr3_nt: TGCAGTGCTAGAGCAAACATAAACACTGAAGCTTTCTTT

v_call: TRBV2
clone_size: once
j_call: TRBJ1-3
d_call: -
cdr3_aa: CASSQTTGGGSGNTIYF
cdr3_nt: TGTGCCAGCAGCCAGACAACGGGGGGCGGCTCTGGAAACACCATATATTTT

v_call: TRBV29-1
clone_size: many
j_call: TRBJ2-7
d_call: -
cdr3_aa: CSVEVSPGEQYF
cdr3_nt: TGCAGCGTTGAAGTATCCCCGGGTGAGCAGTACTTC

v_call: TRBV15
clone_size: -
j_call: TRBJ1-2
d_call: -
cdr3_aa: CAPRVANYGYTF
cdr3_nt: TGTGCCCCTAGGGTAGCTAACTATGGCTACACCTTC

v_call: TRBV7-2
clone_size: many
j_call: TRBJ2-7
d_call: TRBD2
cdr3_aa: CASSHPERGGYEQYF
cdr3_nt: TGCGCCAGCAGCCATCCAGAGCGGGGCGGGTACGAGCAGTACTTC